The clone carrying this T cell receptor beta chain was seen just once. Trimming pared 2 bases from V and 8 bases from J, leaving 10 bases between. The CDR3 totals 12 residues. Germline V gene data show CDR1 as SGHRS and CDR2 as YFSETQ. The data derive from a study of blood T cell repertoires in COVID-19. Study at large: Spain, Italy and the United States supplied samples that represented acute and convalescent COVID-19. PBMCs, B-cell-depleted T cells, or T cells were the source of the cDNA or gDNA that made up the material.

TCRdb's copy holds only in-frame clones and misses some; the assay was immunoSEQ multiplex PCR. The sample includes about 180,000 clones, roughly nine tenths of them seen just once. Participant age was roughly 18 to 90 years, and participants resided in around 24 US areas. Cohorts were based on clinical histories the participants reported. The specimen sequenced was PBMCs or T cells enriched from blood (not recorded which). The source is a woman in her 40s with acute COVID-19. This sequence joins TRBV5-1 and TRBJ1-2; a weak D match, TRBD1 (5 bases). CDR3 amino acids: CASSLDSRGYTF. The DNA of the CDR3 is TGCGCCAGCAGCTTAGACAGCCGCGGCTACACCTTC.